The sequence of this T cell receptor (beta chain) was determined in a study of circulating CD8 cells and anti-PD-1 response in melanoma. Overall study findings and caveats: Published repertoire comparisons used only baseline and M1 samples from a small cohort with few responders.

Each library started from about 15 ng of total RNA using the QIAseq Immune Repertoire TCR panel. TCRdb called the reads again in MiXCR, with one record for every CDR3 protein. The sample lists roughly 440 distinct CDR3 sequences; roughly 16% were seen once. The length of the CDR3 is 12 residues. The V gene lost 7 bases and the J gene lost 0 bases, with 7 bases spanning the gap. The germline CDR1 and CDR2 sequences are SQVTM and ANQGSEA. Sorting of live CD3+CD8+TCRalphabeta+ cells by PD-1 and/or TIGIT gave four subsets. This clonotype was seen a handful of times. Its antigen is unknown. The material was CD8+ T cells from PBMCs, obtained at baseline or after one month of anti-PD-1 therapy (not recorded which). The clonotype originates from a human donor with melanoma. The donor label of this sample is uncertain. Some clones in this sample may be carry-over from other donors' samples. The J gene is TRBJ2-4, the V gene TRBV29-1; D possibly corresponds to TRBD1 (5 bases). CDR3 loop: CSGTTAKNIQYF. Here the CDR3 DNA reads TGCAGCGGGACAACAGCCAAAAACATTCAGTACTTC.